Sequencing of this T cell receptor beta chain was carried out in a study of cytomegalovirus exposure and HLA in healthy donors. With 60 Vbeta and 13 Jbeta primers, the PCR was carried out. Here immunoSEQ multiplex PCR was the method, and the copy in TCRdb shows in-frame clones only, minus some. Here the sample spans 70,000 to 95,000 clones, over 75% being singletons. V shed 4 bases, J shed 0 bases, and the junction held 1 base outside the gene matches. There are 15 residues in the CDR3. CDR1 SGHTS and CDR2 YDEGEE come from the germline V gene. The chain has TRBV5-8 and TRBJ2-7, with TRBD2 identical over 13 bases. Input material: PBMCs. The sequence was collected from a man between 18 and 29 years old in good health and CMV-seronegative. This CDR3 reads CASSRTSGSSYEQYF. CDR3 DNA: TGTGCCAGCAGCCGGACTAGCGGGAGCTCCTACGAGCAGTACTTC.